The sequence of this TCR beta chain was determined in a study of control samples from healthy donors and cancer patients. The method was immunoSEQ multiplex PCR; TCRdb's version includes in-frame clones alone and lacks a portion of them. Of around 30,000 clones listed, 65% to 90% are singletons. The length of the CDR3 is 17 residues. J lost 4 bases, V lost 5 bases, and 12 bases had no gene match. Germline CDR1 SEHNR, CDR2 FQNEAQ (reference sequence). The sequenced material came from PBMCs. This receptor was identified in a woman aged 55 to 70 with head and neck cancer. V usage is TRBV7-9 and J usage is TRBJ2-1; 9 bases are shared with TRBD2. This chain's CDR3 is CASSPYEPGLAYNEQFF. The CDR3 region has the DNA TGTGCCAGCAGCCCGTACGAACCGGGACTAGCTTACAATGAGCAGTTCTTC. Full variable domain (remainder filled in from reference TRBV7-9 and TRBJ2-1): DTGVSQNPRHKITKRGQNVTFRCDPISEHNRLYWYRQTLGQGPEFLTYFQNEAQLEKSRLLSDRFSAERPKGSFSTLEIQRTEQGDSAMYLCASSPYEPGLAYNEQFFGPGTRLTVL.